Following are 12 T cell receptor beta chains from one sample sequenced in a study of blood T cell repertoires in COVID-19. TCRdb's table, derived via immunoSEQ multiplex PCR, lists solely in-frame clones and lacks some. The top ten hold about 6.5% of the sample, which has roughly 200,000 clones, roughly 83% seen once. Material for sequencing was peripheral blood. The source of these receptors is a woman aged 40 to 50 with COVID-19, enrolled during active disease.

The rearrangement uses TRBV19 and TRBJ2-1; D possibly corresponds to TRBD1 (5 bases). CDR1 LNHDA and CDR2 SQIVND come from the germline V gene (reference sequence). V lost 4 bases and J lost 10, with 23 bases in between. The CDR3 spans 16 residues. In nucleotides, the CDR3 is TGTGCCAGTAGTACAGGGTACTCAGTAGCTTCAAGGGAGCAGTTCTTC. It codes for CASSTGYSVASREQFF.

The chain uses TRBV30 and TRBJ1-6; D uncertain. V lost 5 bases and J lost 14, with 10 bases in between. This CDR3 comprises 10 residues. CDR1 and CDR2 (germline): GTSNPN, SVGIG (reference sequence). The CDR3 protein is CAWGGGTLHF. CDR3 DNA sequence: TGTGCCTGGGGAGGAGGGACCCTCCACTTT. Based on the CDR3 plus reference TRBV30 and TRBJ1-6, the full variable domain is SQTIHQWPATLVQPVGSPLSLECTVEGTSNPNLYWYRQAAGRGLQLLFYSVGIGQISSEVPQNLSASRPQDRQFILSSKKLLLSDSGFYLCAWGGGTLHFGNGTRLTVT.

The CDR3 DNA reads TGTGCCTGGACCACCCTAGGGGAGCTGTTTTTT. This codes for CAWTTLGELFF. The chain carries TRBV30 and TRBJ2-2; D remains unclear. V was trimmed by 4 bases and J by 8 bases, leaving 8 bases between them. Per germline, CDR1 GTSNPN and CDR2 SVGIG (reference sequence). The CDR3 has 11 residues.

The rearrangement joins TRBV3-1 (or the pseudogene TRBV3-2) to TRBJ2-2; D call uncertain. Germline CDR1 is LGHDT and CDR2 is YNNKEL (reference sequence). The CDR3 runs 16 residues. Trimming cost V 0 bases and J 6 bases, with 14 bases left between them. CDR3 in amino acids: CASSQDRWQSAGELFF. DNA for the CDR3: TGTGCCAGCAGCCAAGATCGCTGGCAATCAGCCGGGGAGCTGTTTTTT.

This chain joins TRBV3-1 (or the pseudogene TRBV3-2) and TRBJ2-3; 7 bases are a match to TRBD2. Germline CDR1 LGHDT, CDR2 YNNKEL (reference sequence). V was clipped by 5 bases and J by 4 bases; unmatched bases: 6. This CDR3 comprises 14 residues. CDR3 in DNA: TGTGCCAGCAGCTGGGGAGCGGGGTCAGATACGCAGTATTTT. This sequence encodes CASSWGAGSDTQYF.

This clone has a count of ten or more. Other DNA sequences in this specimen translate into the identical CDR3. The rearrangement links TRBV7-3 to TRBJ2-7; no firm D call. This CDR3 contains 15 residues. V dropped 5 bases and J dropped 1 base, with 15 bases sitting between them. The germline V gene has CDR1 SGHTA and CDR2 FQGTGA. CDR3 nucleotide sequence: TGTGCCAGCAGCCCCGGAACAGCTTTGTCCTACGAGCAGTACTTC. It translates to CASSPGTALSYEQYF. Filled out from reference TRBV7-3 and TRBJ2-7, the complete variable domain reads GAGVSQTPSNKVTEKGKYVELRCDPISGHTALYWYRQSLGQGPEFLIYFQGTGAADDSGLPNDRFFAVRPEGSVSTLKIQRTERGDSAVYLCASSPGTALSYEQYFGPGTRLTVT.

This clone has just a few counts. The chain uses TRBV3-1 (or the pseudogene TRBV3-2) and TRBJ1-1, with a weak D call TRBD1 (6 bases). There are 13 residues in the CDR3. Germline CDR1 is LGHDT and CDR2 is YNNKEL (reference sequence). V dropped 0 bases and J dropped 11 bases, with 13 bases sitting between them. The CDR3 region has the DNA TGTGCCAGCAGCCAAGACAGGGGAGGGGGTGCTTTCTTT. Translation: CASSQDRGGGAFF.

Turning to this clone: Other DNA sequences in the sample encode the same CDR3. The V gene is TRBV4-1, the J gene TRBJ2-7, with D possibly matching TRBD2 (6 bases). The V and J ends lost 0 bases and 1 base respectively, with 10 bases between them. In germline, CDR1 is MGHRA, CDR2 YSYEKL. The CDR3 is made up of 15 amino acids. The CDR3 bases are TGCGCCAGCAGCCAAGAATACGGGGGATCCTACGAGCAGTACTTC. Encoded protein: CASSQEYGGSYEQYF.

This CDR3 is CASLPQAGWGYTF. In DNA, the CDR3 is TGTGCCAGCCTACCCCAGGCAGGGTGGGGCTACACCTTC. The chain joins TRBV2 to TRBJ1-2; a weak D match, TRBD1 (5 bases). V was shortened by 8 bases and J by 8 bases, with 18 bases between the two germline ends. The V gene's germline CDR1 is SNHLY and CDR2 FYNNEI. The CDR3 has 13 residues.

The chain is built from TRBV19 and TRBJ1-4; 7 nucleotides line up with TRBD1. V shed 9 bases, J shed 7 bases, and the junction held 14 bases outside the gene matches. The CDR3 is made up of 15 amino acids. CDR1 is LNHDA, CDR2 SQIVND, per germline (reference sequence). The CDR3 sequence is CARGGRLGSGEKLFF. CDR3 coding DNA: TGTGCCAGAGGGGGCAGGCTAGGCTCTGGTGAAAAACTGTTTTTT.

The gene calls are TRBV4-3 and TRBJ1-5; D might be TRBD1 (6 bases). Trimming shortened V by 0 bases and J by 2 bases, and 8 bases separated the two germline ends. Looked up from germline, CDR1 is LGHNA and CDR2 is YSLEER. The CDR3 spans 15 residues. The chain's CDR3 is CASSQDSGGNQPQHF. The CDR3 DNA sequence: TGCGCCAGCAGCCAAGATTCAGGGGGCAATCAGCCCCAGCATTTT.

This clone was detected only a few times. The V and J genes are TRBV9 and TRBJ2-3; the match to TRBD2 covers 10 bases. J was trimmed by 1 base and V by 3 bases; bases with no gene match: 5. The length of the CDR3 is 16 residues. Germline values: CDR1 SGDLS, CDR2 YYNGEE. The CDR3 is CASSAYTSGGTDTQYF. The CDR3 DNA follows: TGTGCCAGCAGCGCCTACACTAGCGGGGGCACAGATACGCAGTATTTT.